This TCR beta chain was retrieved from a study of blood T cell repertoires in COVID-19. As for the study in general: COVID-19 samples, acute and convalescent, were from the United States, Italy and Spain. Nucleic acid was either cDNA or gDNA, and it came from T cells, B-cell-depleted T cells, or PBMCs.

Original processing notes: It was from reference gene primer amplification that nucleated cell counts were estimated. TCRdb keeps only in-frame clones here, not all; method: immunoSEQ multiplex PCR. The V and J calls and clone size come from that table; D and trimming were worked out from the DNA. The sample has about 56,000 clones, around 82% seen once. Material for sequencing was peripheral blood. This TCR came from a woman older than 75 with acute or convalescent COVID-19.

The CDR3 spells CASKIGGFTGELFF. The CDR3 DNA follows: TGTGCCAGCAAAATAGGGGGATTCACCGGGGAGCTGTTTTTT. The chain has TRBV19 and TRBJ2-2, with D possibly TRBD1 on 6 matching bases. V lost 9 bases to trimming and J lost 4 bases, with 15 bases between them. The length of the CDR3 is 14 residues. The V gene's germline CDR1 is LNHDA and CDR2 SQIVND (reference sequence).